The 6 T cell receptor beta chains presented below share a single source sample, sequenced in a study of blood T cells in healthy people across ages (dated by TCRdb to about 2015). Library construction relied on 5' RACE. Sequencing instrument: Illumina HiSeq 2500. The second PCR ran for about 7 to 11 cycles and used a J-beta primer mix along with a sample-barcoded 5' primer. Starting from the raw public reads, TCRdb applied fastp trimming at Q25, assembled clones with MiXCR and retained in-frame beta chains. Every CDR3 protein is listed once, alongside the most common genes and DNA of its rows. This sample lists some 920,000 distinct CDR3 sequences; just over 50% were detected once. The top ten hold 20% to 25% of the sample. Source material: blood. These receptors all come from a woman in her sixties in good health.

DNA for the CDR3: TGTGCCAGCAGAGGACTAGCGTTTAGCTCCTACAATGAGCAGTTCTTC. Translation: CASRGLAFSSYNEQFF. The chain uses TRBV7-2 and TRBJ2-1; 9 bases map to TRBD2. Germline CDR1 is SGHTA and CDR2 is FQGNSA. Trimming took 6 bases from V and 0 from J; bases not matched to a gene: 6. The CDR3 consists of 16 residues.

This clonotype came up a few times. The genes are TRBV7-2 and TRBJ1-2; D may be TRBD1 (6 bases). V lost 2 bases and J 10 bases, leaving 17 bases between the germline ends. Germline assignment: CDR1 SGHTA and CDR2 FQGNSA. The CDR3 is 14 amino acids. The CDR3 here is CASSLPGQGRDYTF. The DNA for the CDR3 is TGTGCCAGCAGCTTACCTGGGCAGGGGAGGGACTACACCTTC.

This clonotype came up a few times. V and J are TRBV12-3 or TRBV12-4 and TRBJ2-4; D is ambiguous. The last part of the DNA fits TRBJ2-7 better; the J call may be wrong. This CDR3 contains 13 residues. The DNA of the CDR3 is TGTGCCAGCAGTTTAAGGGAAAGCCACGAGCAGTACTTC. Its translation: CASSLRESHEQYF.

This clonotype was picked up a small number of times. The gene calls are TRBV15 and TRBJ2-6; 12 bases agree with TRBD2. The CDR3 is 18 residues long. CDR1 and CDR2 from the germline V gene are LNHNV and YYDKDF (reference sequence). V shed 1 base, J shed 3 bases, and the junction held 4 bases outside the gene matches. This chain's CDR3 is CATSRGLAGDFGANVLTF. The CDR3 nucleotides are TGTGCCACCAGCAGAGGACTAGCGGGAGATTTTGGGGCCAACGTCCTGACTTTC.

The chain employs TRBV12-3 or TRBV12-4 and TRBJ1-4, with 9 bases matching TRBD1. The CDR3 is 15 amino acids. J lost 8 bases, V lost 4 bases, and 8 bases had no gene match. CDR3 amino acids: CASSSTGTGQEKLFF. DNA of the CDR3: TGTGCCAGCAGTTCAACCGGGACAGGGCAAGAAAAACTGTTTTTT.

As regards this clonotype: Its ends do not fully match the called genes, so a read error is possible. DNA for the CDR3: TGCGCCACCCACTGGGGAAGGGCTGGCAATTCACCCCTCCACTTT. This encodes CATHWGRAGNSPLHF. The V call is TRBV12-3 or TRBV12-4, the J call TRBJ1-6; D is undetermined. The CDR3 contains 15 residues.